The entry below gives a single T cell receptor beta chain sequence along with its context. Its antigen target is currently unknown. It has no much larger one-base neighbor in the sample; base qualities were not kept. Other DNA variants within this sample encode the same CDR3. The sample comes from a study of blood T cell repertoires in COVID-19 (dated by TCRdb to between 2020 and 2021). Background on the whole study: Samples covering the acute and convalescent phases of COVID-19 were provided by collaborators in the United States, Italy and Spain. A de-identified subject ID, COVID-19 status, age in years and sex were almost always included in the sample metadata. Subjects who had been exposed to COVID-19, were actively infected with it, or had recovered from it provided the deeply sampled blood TCRbeta repertoires that made up the dataset. The material from the prospective study consisted of cDNA or gDNA derived from T cells, B-cell-depleted T cells, or PBMCs. Samples were obtained from the ongoing ImmuneRACE study (first 160 participants) and from about 1,300 subjects provided by 6 global collaborators. HLA class I and class II types, where available, came from metadata supplied by the sample provider rather than from assay-based typing. The repertoires were made available in a free public database intended to serve as a resource for research on the immune response to SARS-CoV-2. The paper as a whole reports these results and caveats: The amount of clinical and demographic metadata varied by source and participant and was provided uncurated.

Participants in the prospective study were enrolled through a virtual design, were aged roughly 18 to 95 years, and lived in some 24 United States geographic areas. Cohort assignment in the prospective study relied on participant-reported clinical history from a screening survey and a study questionnaire. In the prospective study, mobile phlebotomists collected whole blood, serum and a nasopharyngeal or oropharyngeal swab from each participant. Prospective study participants could optionally give additional blood draws and questionnaires over an approximately two-month period. Blood samples from the prospective study were shipped frozen or at room temperature prior to DNA extraction. Ends trimmed: V by 6 bases, J by 3 bases; bases unmatched to a gene: 2. CDR1 and CDR2, looked up from the germline V gene, are ENHRY and SYGVKD. The CDR3 contains 13 residues, cysteine and phenylalanine counted. The DNA shown is the 39-base CDR3, in frame from base 1.

TCRbeta CDR3 regions were amplified from genomic DNA using the immunoSEQ Assay, a bias-controlled multiplex PCR. Under the source paper's analysis protocol: The number of nucleated cells in each sample was estimated by amplification of reference gene primers within the assay. Sequence reads were collapsed and filtered to measure the absolute abundance of every unique TCRbeta CDR3 rearrangement. For each sample, productive Simpson clonality was calculated as the square root of Simpson's diversity index over productive rearrangements. This is the immuneACCESS table as TCRdb keeps it, with only in-frame sequences that have V and J called. A part of the clones is gone; compared with another copy, unresolved V genes explain less than half, and the rest is unexplained. The V and J calls and the clone size are those of that table, but D and trimming were determined from the DNA. This sample has roughly 260,000 clones in its table, and 91% of those were observed once. The ten largest clones represent more than 1% of the sample.

Sequenced: PBMCs or T cells enriched from blood (not recorded which). The V and J segments used are TRBV10-3 and TRBJ2-5; 9 nucleotides in the junction match TRBD1. This TCR came from a human donor in a cohort exposed to, infected with or recovered from COVID-19 (not recorded which). The donor label of this sample is uncertain. The base sequence is TGTGCCATCAGGGGACAGGGTAAAGAGACCCAGTACTTC. It translates as CAIRGQGKETQYF.